A selection of T cell receptor beta chains follows, all from one sample in a study of T cell responses to AZD1222 COVID-19 vaccine. Assay: immunoSEQ multiplex PCR; the TCRdb copy retains only in-frame clones and omits some. The profile shows over 130,000 clones, 91% of them singletons. The specimen was peripheral blood, collected 28 days after the second dose of the MenACWY control vaccine. The receptors shown here come from an adult who received the MenACWY meningococcal vaccine as a control. Each CDR3 is given with its conserved first and last residue. A D gene is named only where the DNA matches it firmly. Size is omitted from some rows. Given values are once, few, many or a class for expanded clones.

j_call	v_call	clone_size	d_call	cdr3_aa	cdr3_nt
TRBJ2-3	TRBV19	.	TRBD2	CASSATSGARDTQYF	TGTGCCAGTAGCGCGACTAGCGGGGCTAGGGATACGCAGTATTTT
TRBJ1-1	TRBV28	.	TRBD1	CASSFGGQGAPEAFF	TGTGCCAGCAGTTTCGGAGGGCAGGGGGCCCCTGAAGCTTTCTTT
TRBJ2-7	TRBV28	.	TRBD1	CASRTGTGSSEQYF	TGTGCCAGCAGAACCGGGACAGGGAGTTCCGAGCAGTACTTC
TRBJ1-2	TRBV5-5	.	.	CASSQGPGLHNYGYTF	TGTGCCAGCAGCCAGGGACCAGGGCTACATAACTATGGCTACACCTTC
TRBJ1-1	TRBV5-6	.	.	CASNRWGKNTEAFF	TGTGCCAGCAACCGCTGGGGGAAGAACACTGAAGCTTTCTTT
TRBJ2-1	TRBV6-9	.	.	CASSYRTTEQFF	TGTGCCAGCAGTTACCGGACTACTGAGCAGTTCTTC
TRBJ1-2	TRBV28	.	.	CASSLLYRGVNYGYTF	TGTGCCAGCAGTTTATTGTATCGGGGAGTTAACTATGGCTACACCTTC
TRBJ1-1	TRBV7-3	.	.	CASSTSLNTEAFF	TGTGCCAGCAGCACCTCCTTGAACACTGAAGCTTTCTTT
TRBJ2-1	TRBV5-4	medium-sized	TRBD2	CASSPSTSGSGNEQFF	TGTGCCAGCAGCCCCTCGACTAGCGGGAGTGGCAATGAGCAGTTCTTC
TRBJ1-2	TRBV6-5	once	.	CASSYSGAGVYGYTF	TGTGCCAGCAGTTACTCAGGGGCAGGGGTCTATGGCTACACCTTC
TRBJ2-7	TRBV2	.	TRBD1	CASRAGTGASSEQYF	TGTGCCAGCAGGGCCGGGACAGGGGCCTCCTCCGAGCAGTACTTC
TRBJ2-2	TRBV5-1	.	.	CATSSGGAYTGELFF	TGCGCCACCTCCTCTGGCGGGGCCTACACCGGGGAGCTGTTTTTT
TRBJ1-1	TRBV11-2	.	.	CASSFKGHAFF	TGTGCCAGCAGCTTTAAGGGACACGCTTTCTTT
TRBJ1-6	TRBV12-3/TRBV12-4	.	.	CASSPPGHSPLHF	TGTGCCAGCAGTCCCCCTGGCCATTCACCCCTCCACTTT
TRBJ1-3	TRBV28	.	.	CASSFTDYSGNTIYF	TGTGCCAGCAGTTTTACGGACTACTCTGGAAACACCATATATTTT
TRBJ2-6	TRBV19	.	.	CASSLSGANVLTF	TGTGCCAGTTCTCTATCTGGGGCCAACGTCCTGACTTTC
TRBJ2-5	TRBV30	.	.	CAWSVGGRETQYF	TGTGCCTGGAGTGTTGGGGGGCGGGAGACCCAGTACTTC
TRBJ1-6	TRBV18	once	.	CASSPWKNSPLHF	TGTGCCAGCTCACCCTGGAAAAATTCACCCCTCCACTTT